One and the same sample provided the 10 T cell receptor beta chains below, sequenced in a study of T cells in Graves' hyperthyroidism and ophthalmopathy. Template material for amplifying TCR beta CDR3 regions consisted of RNA transcripts. An initial round of RT-PCR targeting the TCR CDR3 relied on the HTBI primer set. TCRdb analysed the multiplex PCR reads with MiXCR anew, one entry per CDR3 protein. The data hold roughly 580,000 distinct CDR3 sequences, with under 60% observed a single time. The specimen sequenced was peripheral blood or thyroid tissue (not recorded which). These TCRs come from a woman aged 18-29 years with Graves' hyperthyroidism.

This clonotype has just a few counts. At one end, the junction sequence differs from germline, possibly due to a read error. The V call is TRBV7-2, the J call TRBJ1-1, with 7 bases lining up with TRBD1. This CDR3 has 13 amino acids. CDR1 is SGHTA, CDR2 FQGNSA, per germline. The CDR3 coding sequence is TGTGCCTGCAGCCAGGGGGGCACCACTGAAGCTTTCTTT. This translates into CACSQGGTTEAFF.

V usage is TRBV2 and J usage is TRBJ1-2; a possible D gene is TRBD1 (6 bases). The V gene's germline CDR1 is SNHLY and CDR2 FYNNEI. Trimming shortened V by 3 bases and J by 8 bases, and 13 bases separated the two germline ends. This CDR3 is 13 amino acids long. In DNA form, the CDR3 reads TGTGCCAGCAGTGATACAGGGAGGCGAGGCTACACCTTC. Its protein product is CASSDTGRRGYTF. The whole variable domain, filled in from reference TRBV2 and TRBJ1-2, reads EPEVTQTPSHQVTQMGQEVILRCVPISNHLYFYWYRQILGQKVEFLVSFYNNEISEKSEIFDDQFSVERPDGSNFTLKIRSTKLEDSAMYFCASSDTGRRGYTFGSGTRLTVV.

This clonotype was recorded a few times. With a much larger clone just one base away, this may be a read error. This sequence joins TRBV2 and TRBJ1-2; D remains ambiguous. CDR3 length equals 13 residues. Germline V CDR1 and CDR2: SNHLY, FYNNEI. V lost 1 base to trimming and J lost 2 bases, with 5 bases between them. CDR3 DNA: TGTGCCAGCAGTGAAGGTCAGAACTATGGCTACACCTTC. It specifies CASSEGQNYGYTF.

J is TRBJ2-7 and V is TRBV2, with D maybe TRBD2 (5 bases). This CDR3 is 13 amino acids long. The V end lost 9 bases, the J end lost 3 bases, and 15 bases lay between the germline ends. Germline V gene data show CDR1 as SNHLY and CDR2 as FYNNEI. CDR3 in amino acids: CARPGSSGYEQYF. The DNA of the CDR3 is TGTGCCAGACCGGGGTCGTCGGGCTACGAGCAGTACTTC. Using reference TRBV2 and TRBJ2-7 for the parts outside the CDR3, the full variable domain is EPEVTQTPSHQVTQMGQEVILRCVPISNHLYFYWYRQILGQKVEFLVSFYNNEISEKSEIFDDQFSVERPDGSNFTLKIRSTKLEDSAMYFCARPGSSGYEQYFGPGTRLTVT.

A note on this clonotype: At one boundary the junction diverges from the germline segment, which might be a read error. V is TRBV6-1 and J is TRBJ2-5; 9 nucleotides align to TRBD1. CDR1 is MNHNS and CDR2 is SASEGT in the germline V gene. The CDR3 totals 12 residues. The CDR3 DNA follows: TGCGCCAGCGGCGGGACAGGGGAGACCCAGTACTTC. It is translated as CASGGTGETQYF.

Written as DNA, the CDR3 is TGCGCCAGCAGCCAAGATACAGGGACAAGTGAGCAGTACTTC. Amino acid sequence: CASSQDTGTSEQYF. The chain uses TRBV4-1 and TRBJ2-7; TRBD1 is a possible D gene (6 bases). Germline lookup yields CDR1 MGHRA and CDR2 YSYEKL. This CDR3 comprises 14 residues. The ends were cut back, 0 bases at V and 7 bases at J, with 13 bases in the middle.

This clonotype came up once. The CDR3 sequence: CASSFRAPPEAFF. As DNA, the CDR3 is TGTGCCAGCAGTTTCCGGGCCCCCCCTGAAGCTTTCTTT. The rearrangement joins TRBV6-5 to TRBJ1-1; D unresolved. The V and J ends lost 4 bases and 6 bases respectively, with 12 bases between them. CDR3 length: 13 residues. The germline gives CDR1 MNHEY, CDR2 SVGAGI.

This clonotype came up a few times. The V and J genes are TRBV7-9 and TRBJ2-2; TRBD2 matches 7 bases. The CDR3 consists of 15 residues. In germline, CDR1 is SEHNR, CDR2 FQNEAQ (reference sequence). V dropped 5 bases and J dropped 10; count of bases not matched to a gene: 13. As DNA, the CDR3 is TGTGCCAGCAGCGTGGGACTACCGGTTCATCAGGAGCTGTTTTTT. It yields the protein CASSVGLPVHQELFF.

This clonotype was recorded a few times. The chain is built from TRBV7-9 and TRBJ1-1; D is ambiguous. Trimming stripped 2 bases from V and 1 base from J, with 8 bases between. The CDR3 consists of 14 residues. Per the germline V gene, CDR1 is SEHNR and CDR2 is FQNEAQ (reference sequence). In DNA form, the CDR3 reads TGTGCCAGCAGCTTACTGCGACGGAACACTGAAGCTTTCTTT. Residues: CASSLLRRNTEAFF. Variable domain in full (rest from reference TRBV7-9 and TRBJ1-1): DTGVSQNPRHKITKRGQNVTFRCDPISEHNRLYWYRQTLGQGPEFLTYFQNEAQLEKSRLLSDRFSAERPKGSFSTLEIQRTEQGDSAMYLCASSLLRRNTEAFFGQGTRLTVV.

The rearrangement uses TRBV2 and TRBJ2-7; D may be TRBD1 (6 bases). Looked up from germline, CDR1 is SNHLY and CDR2 is FYNNEI. V lost 6 bases to trimming and J lost 3 bases, with 15 bases between them. This CDR3 has 14 residues. The CDR3 spells CASSPPRDIYEQYF. Here the CDR3 DNA reads TGTGCCAGCAGCCCCCCTAGGGACATCTACGAGCAGTACTTC.